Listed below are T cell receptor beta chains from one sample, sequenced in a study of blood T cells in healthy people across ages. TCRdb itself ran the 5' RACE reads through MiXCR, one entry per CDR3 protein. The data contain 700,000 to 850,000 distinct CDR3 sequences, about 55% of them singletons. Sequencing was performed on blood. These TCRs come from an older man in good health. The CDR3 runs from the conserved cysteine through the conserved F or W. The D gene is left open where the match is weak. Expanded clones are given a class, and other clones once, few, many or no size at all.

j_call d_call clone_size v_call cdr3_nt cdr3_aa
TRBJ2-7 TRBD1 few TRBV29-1 TGCAGCGTTGATATTAGGGGGACAGGGGACCACGAGCAGTACTTC CSVDIRGTGDHEQYF
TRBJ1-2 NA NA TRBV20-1 TGCAGTGCTAGCCAAAGGGCTAACTATGGCTACACCTTC CSASQRANYGYTF
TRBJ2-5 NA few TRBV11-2 TGTGCCAGCAGCTTAGGTTACAGACAAGAGACCCAGTACTTC CASSLGYRQETQYF
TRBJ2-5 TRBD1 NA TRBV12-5 TGTGCTAGTGGACCGGACAGGGGGCTCATGGAGACCCAGTACTTC CASGPDRGLMETQYF
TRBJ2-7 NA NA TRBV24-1 TGTGCCACCAGTGATCCCCGGAAGCGGGCCTACAATGAGCAGTACTTC CATSDPRKRAYNEQYF
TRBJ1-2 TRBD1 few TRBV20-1 TGCAGTGCTAGAGATTCAGGGGGCACCTATGGCTACACCTTC CSARDSGGTYGYTF
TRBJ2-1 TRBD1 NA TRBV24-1 TGTGCCACCAGTGACAACAGGGGGCCGGGGGACAATGAGCAGTTCTTC CATSDNRGPGDNEQFF
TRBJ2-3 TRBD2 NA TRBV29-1 TGCAGCGTTGCCGCGCTGAGGGAGGGCTACGCGTATTTT CSVAALREGYAYF
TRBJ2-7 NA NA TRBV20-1 TGCAGTGCTAGGCGGCAGGGGGGCCACGAGCAGTACTTC CSARRQGGHEQYF
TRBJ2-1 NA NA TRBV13 TGTGCCAGCAGCTTAGTGGGACTCGGCGGGGAGACCCAGTTCTTC CASSLVGLGGETQFF
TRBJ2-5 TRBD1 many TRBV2 TGTGCCAGCCTCCTCGGGACAGCCGGAGAGACCCAGTACTTC CASLLGTAGETQYF
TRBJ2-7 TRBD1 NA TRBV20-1 TGCAGTGCTAGAGTGGGGGGACAGGGCTCCTACGAGCAGTACTTC CSARVGGQGSYEQYF
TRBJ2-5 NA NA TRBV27 TGTGCCAGCAGTCCAGGGACATCTCGGGAAGAGACCCAGTACTTC CASSPGTSREETQYF
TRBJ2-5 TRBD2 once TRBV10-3 TGTGCCATCAGGGGGGACAGGAGCGGGACTAGCGGGCTTGAGACCCAGTACTTC CAIRGDRSGTSGLETQYF
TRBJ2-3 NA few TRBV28 TGTGCCAGCAAGGCAGTTACAGATACGCAGTATTTT CASKAVTDTQYF
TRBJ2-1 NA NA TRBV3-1 TGTGCCAGCAGCCAAGGGTCGTGGGGAGCTTGGGATGAGCAGTTCTTC CASSQGSWGAWDEQFF
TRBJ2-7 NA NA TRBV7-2 TGTGCCAGCACCTCGCAACTCTACGAGCAGTACTTC CASTSQLYEQYF
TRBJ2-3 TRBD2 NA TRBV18 TGTGCCAGCTCACCTGGACTAGCGGGATTCAGGGATACGCAGTATTTT CASSPGLAGFRDTQYF
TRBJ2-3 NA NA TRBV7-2 TGTGCCAGCAGCTTAGATCACCGGGCCCCTACGCAGTATTTT CASSLDHRAPTQYF
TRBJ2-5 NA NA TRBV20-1 TGCAGTGCCAGGCGAAATTATGGGGAGACCCAGTACTTC CSARRNYGETQYF
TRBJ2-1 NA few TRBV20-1 TGCAGTGCTCAACTGGGGAGCTCCTACAATGAGCAGTTCTTC CSAQLGSSYNEQFF
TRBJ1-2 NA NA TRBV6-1 TGTGCCAGCAGTATCCGGGACCCCTATGGCTACACCTTC CASSIRDPYGYTF
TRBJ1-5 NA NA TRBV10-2 TGCGCCAGCAGTGCCTTCTTAGGGGGGGATGATCAGCCCCAGCATTTT CASSAFLGGDDQPQHF
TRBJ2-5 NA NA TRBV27 TGTGCCAGCAGTTTCCAGGGCCTACAAGAGACCCAGTACTTC CASSFQGLQETQYF
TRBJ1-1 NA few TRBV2 TGTGCCAGCAGTAGCCAGCCTATGAACACTGAAGCTTTCTTT CASSSQPMNTEAFF
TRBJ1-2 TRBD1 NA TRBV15 TGTGCCACCAGCGAAGGACAGGCAACAACGGGGTATGGCTACACCTTC CATSEGQATTGYGYTF
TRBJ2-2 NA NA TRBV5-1 TGCGCCAGCAGCTTGTCACAGTCGAACACCGGGGAGCTGTTTTTT CASSLSQSNTGELFF
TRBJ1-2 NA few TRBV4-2 TGTGCCAGCAGCCAAGAAAGGACGGCCTATGGCTACACCTTC CASSQERTAYGYTF
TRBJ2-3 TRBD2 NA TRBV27 TGTGCCAGCAGAATTCTCCAAGCGGGAGGTGGGGGATACGCGTATTTT CASRILQAGGGGYAYF
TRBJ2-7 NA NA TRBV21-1 TGTGCCGGCAGCTGCCTTAATGGGTGGGACAGGGGGCTGTACGAGCAGTACTTC CAGSCLNGWDRGLYEQYF
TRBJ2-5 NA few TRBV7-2 TGTGCCAGCAGCTTAATCCCCGGGCCGCGGGAGACCCAGTACTTC CASSLIPGPRETQYF
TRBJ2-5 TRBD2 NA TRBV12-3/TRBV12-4 TGTGCCAGCAGCCTCACTAGCGGCCAAGAGGCCCAGTACTTC CASSLTSGQEAQYF
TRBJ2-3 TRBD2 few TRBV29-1 TGCAGCGTGAGAGCGGGAGTGGGGCCAGATACGCAGTATTTT CSVRAGVGPDTQYF
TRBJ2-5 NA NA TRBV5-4 TGTGCCAGCAGCTTGAAGAGGCAAGAGACCCAGTACTTC CASSLKRQETQYF
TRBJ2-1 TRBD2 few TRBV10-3 TGTGCCATCAAGCAAGCGGGAGGTAATGAGCAGTTCTTC CAIKQAGGNEQFF
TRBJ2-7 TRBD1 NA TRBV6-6 TGTGCCAGCAGTGACAGGGACGGATCCTACGAGCAGTACTTC CASSDRDGSYEQYF
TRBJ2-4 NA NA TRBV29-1 TGCAGCGTCTATCAGGGGGGAGCCAAAAACATTCAGTACTTC CSVYQGGAKNIQYF
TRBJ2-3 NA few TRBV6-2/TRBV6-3 TGTGCCAGCAGCTCGATCCCCCCCGGTCGGGGGCACAGATACGCGTATTTT CASSSIPPGRGHRYAYF
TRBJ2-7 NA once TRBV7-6 TGTGCCAACGGCCCCTACGAGCAGTACTTC CANGPYEQYF
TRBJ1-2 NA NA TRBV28 TGTGCCGGCAGTTCCCTCATCTATGGCTACACCTTC CAGSSLIYGYTF
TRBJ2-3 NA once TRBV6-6 TGTGCCAGCAGTTACTCCGGGACTTCCCTGTATTTT CASSYSGTSLYF
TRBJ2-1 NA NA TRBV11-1 TGTGCCAGCAGCCTCCCAAAAGTCGGCCGAAGCTCCTACAATGAGCAGTTCTTC CASSLPKVGRSSYNEQFF
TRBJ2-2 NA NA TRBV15 TGTGCCACCCACCAGGGAAACACCGGGGAGCTGTTTTTT CATHQGNTGELFF
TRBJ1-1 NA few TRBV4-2 TGTGCCAGCAGCCTACAGGGAGTAGGGACTGAAGCTTTCTTT CASSLQGVGTEAFF
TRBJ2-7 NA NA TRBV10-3 TGTGCCATCAGTGAGGGGAATGGCTACGAGCAGTACTTC CAISEGNGYEQYF
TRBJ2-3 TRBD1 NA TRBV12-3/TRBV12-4 TGTGCCAGCAGCCAGGGACAGGCGACGCAGTATTTT CASSQGQATQYF
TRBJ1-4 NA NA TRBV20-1 TGCAGTGCCGCGGGGGACACCTCAACTAATGAAAAACTGTTTTTT CSAAGDTSTNEKLFF
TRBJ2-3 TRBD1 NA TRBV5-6 TGTGCCAGCAGCTCCCGGGGGACAGGGGGAACTCAGGGGTTCACAGATACGCAGTATTTT CASSSRGTGGTQGFTDTQYF
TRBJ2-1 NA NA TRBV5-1 TGCGCCAGCAGCCCGGCGGGAAATTACAATGAGCAGTTCTTC CASSPAGNYNEQFF